The clone carrying this T cell receptor (beta chain) occurred many times. TCRdb reanalysed the RT-PCR reads using MiXCR and keeps one entry per CDR3 protein. This repertoire shows hundreds of thousands of distinct CDR3 sequences, more than 13% found once; its top ten account for 3.6%. Sequencing input: memory CD4+ T cells from blood. The receptor was isolated from a female donor in good health, serving as a healthy control.

For the CDR3, the DNA is TGTGCCAGCAGCTTAGCGGCAGGGGCCGAGACCCAGTACTTC. Translating gives CASSLAAGAETQYF. This chain joins TRBV7-2 and TRBJ2-5; possible D gene TRBD1, 6 bases. V was pared by 0 bases and J by 5 bases, with 10 bases between. CDR3 size: 14 residues. The germline CDR1 and CDR2 sequences are SGHTA and FQGNSA.